Listed below are T cell receptor beta chains from one sample, sequenced in a study of blood T cell repertoires in COVID-19. TCRdb keeps only in-frame clones here, not all; method: immunoSEQ multiplex PCR. The profile shows roughly 100,000 clones, about 80% of them singletons. Sequenced: peripheral blood. All receptors derive from a woman in her sixties or seventies with acute or convalescent COVID-19. Each CDR3 is given without its conserved first and last residue.

J,V,CDR3
TRBJ2-7,TRBV19,ASSPGFFSEQY
TRBJ1-5,TRBV5-4,ASSLAGGNQPQH
TRBJ2-7,TRBV5-1,ASSLGQGSVYEQY
TRBJ2-1,TRBV10-3,ACSAGGRINEQF
TRBJ1-1,TRBV13,ASSPDRRNTEAF
TRBJ2-1,TRBV6-1,ASSEASAAGGTRVRNEQF
TRBJ2-1,TRBV3-1/TRBV3-2,ASSQDQRAVSGGPPEQF
TRBJ2-7,TRBV3-1/TRBV3-2,ASSSRLGMRDEQY
TRBJ2-7,TRBV27,ASSLLRGYEQY
TRBJ2-3,TRBV19,ASSIIPRSLTADTQY
TRBJ1-4,TRBV15,ATSIRGQTNEKLF
TRBJ2-7,TRBV9,ASSQSGTGVYEQY
TRBJ1-3,TRBV4-3,ASGPGQSPGNTIY
TRBJ1-6,TRBV28,ASSSYTINNSPLH
TRBJ1-6,TRBV4-3,ASRINRDSANSPLH
TRBJ2-1,TRBV25-1,ASSAGLQRKF
TRBJ1-2,TRBV14,ASSRTGSSFGYT
TRBJ2-1,TRBV6-5,ASSSHRTGDEQF
TRBJ1-1,TRBV3-1/TRBV3-2,ASSQAGTGHTEAF
TRBJ1-1,TRBV18,ASSRQQNTEAF
TRBJ1-1,TRBV6-5,ASSSGTGAAF
TRBJ2-1,TRBV6-5,ASSPRGYNEQF
TRBJ2-5,TRBV5-1,ASSLGMGPRETQY
TRBJ2-1,TRBV5-1,ASSWDRVPYNEQF
TRBJ2-2,TRBV18,ASSRGLANTGELF
TRBJ2-6,TRBV5-1,ASSLDPLAFVLT
TRBJ2-2,TRBV5-6,ASSAEMNTGELF
TRBJ1-2,TRBV6-2/TRBV6-3,ASSFAGTGDGYT
TRBJ1-2,TRBV3-1/TRBV3-2,ASSQSTHGYT
TRBJ1-3,TRBV5-1,ASSLTGLAGNTIY
TRBJ2-5,TRBV14,ASSRDSIVQY
TRBJ2-3,TRBV5-1,ASSWGDGADDTQY
TRBJ1-3,TRBV10-2,ASSESRSGNTIY
TRBJ2-7,TRBV19,ASSIPHIPRGYEQY
TRBJ2-7,TRBV5-1,ASSREGQGVPY
TRBJ2-1,TRBV11-3,ASSLGSGGNYNEQF
TRBJ2-5,TRBV15,ATSRPPGQGAAGTQY
TRBJ2-7,TRBV14,ASSPRDRGSSYEQY
TRBJ2-5,TRBV5-1,ASSLLLTKEETQY
TRBJ1-1,TRBV30,AWSGGTGNL
TRBJ2-3,TRBV7-6,ASSSGLGGTDTQY
TRBJ1-2,TRBV3-1/TRBV3-2,ASSQDLVGASGYT
TRBJ2-1,TRBV5-6,ASSSGTSNEQF
TRBJ1-2,TRBV18,ASSSATGGINRANYGYT
TRBJ2-7,TRBV5-1,ASSLGDIDEQY
TRBJ2-1,TRBV6-5,ASSPRQGSYNEQF
TRBJ2-4,TRBV5-8,ASSLGTGKNIQY
TRBJ2-4,TRBV28,ASSLSEY
TRBJ2-3,TRBV24-1,ATSDSDRGSGTDTQY
TRBJ1-5,TRBV2,ASSIPSGTASNQPQH
TRBJ1-1,TRBV5-1,ASSLQGERSEAF
TRBJ1-4,TRBV18,ASSPRRTNTGEKLF
TRBJ1-2,TRBV4-3,ASSQDIGTVYGYT
TRBJ2-2,TRBV5-1,ASSSALADTGELF
TRBJ1-3,TRBV10-3,AISARGGNTIY
TRBJ1-3,TRBV7-2,ASSLGTAGNTIY
TRBJ1-1,TRBV6-5,ASSYSAGNTEAF
TRBJ1-2,TRBV6-1,ASSETGAPGYT
TRBJ2-4,TRBV10-2,ASSAPSATLAKNIQY